This record covers a single TCR beta chain. Its target is not known. The data were obtained in a study of blood T cells in healthy people across ages. Findings and caveats of the study: Estimated diversity across one million T cells was deemed an underestimate. Higher diversity, along with more naive CD4+ cells, distinguished long-lived donors from aged donors.

Primed by a sample-barcoded 5' primer and a J-beta primer mix, a second PCR proceeded for about 6 to 12 cycles. TCRdb re-analysed the 5' RACE reads in MiXCR, keeping a single row per CDR3 protein. The table shows 650,000 to 800,000 distinct CDR3 sequences, with over 40% occurring only once. After removal of 1 base from V and 4 bases from J, the junction contained 7 bases not matched to a gene. CDR1 and CDR2 from the germline V gene are LGHDT and YNNKEL (reference sequence). This CDR3 is 17 amino acids long. V is TRBV3-1 and J is TRBJ2-5; 12 bases align to TRBD2. Sequenced input: blood. This receptor was identified in a woman older than 75 in good health. The CDR3 region is CASSQVPPGLAGETQYF. The CDR3 region has the DNA TGTGCCAGCAGCCAAGTACCACCGGGACTAGCGGGAGAGACCCAGTACTTC.